Listed below are T cell receptor beta chains from one sample, sequenced in a study of T-cell reconstitution after alpha-beta-depleted transplantation in children. MiXCR, applied by TCRdb to the PCR reads, yields one record per CDR3 protein. The sample has roughly 240,000 distinct CDR3 sequences; around 7.8% are singletons. The material was PBMCs, mostly from graft donor cells, obtained 180 days after TCRalphabeta/CD19-depleted stem cell transplant. Every receptor here comes from a male patient younger than 18 who had a stem cell transplant for acute lymphoblastic leukemia, so the T cells may come from the graft donor. The CDR3 runs from the conserved cysteine through the conserved F or W. Fields, in order: V gene, clone size, D gene, J gene, CDR3 DNA, CDR3 protein. The D gene is left open where the match is weak. The size entry gives once, few or many counts, or a class when the clone is expanded.

TRBV10-3,many,TRBD1,TRBJ1-6,TGTGCCATCAGTGGATTGACAGGGAGCTCCTATAATTCACCCCTCCACTTT,CAISGLTGSSYNSPLHF
TRBV5-1,many,TRBD2,TRBJ2-1,TGCGCCAGCAGGGGAGGGCCGGGACTCTACAATGAGCAGTTCTTC,CASRGGPGLYNEQFF
TRBV9,many,NA,TRBJ1-1,TGTGCCAGCAGCGTAGTGGTTGCCGGGGGCACTGAAGCTTTCTTT,CASSVVVAGGTEAFF
TRBV7-8,many,TRBD2,TRBJ2-5,TGTGCCAGCAGCATCCCGGGACTAGCGGGAGGAGAGACCCAGTACTTC,CASSIPGLAGGETQYF
TRBV20-1,few,NA,TRBJ1-5,TGCAGTGCCCGGACCTCAGGCGGAAATCAGCCCCAGCATTTT,CSARTSGGNQPQHF
TRBV5-5,many,NA,TRBJ2-3,TGTGCCAGCAGCAATATTGGGCAGGGGTCCATGGATACGCAGTATTTT,CASSNIGQGSMDTQYF
TRBV12-3/TRBV12-4,many,NA,TRBJ2-7,TGTGCCAGCAGTTTCGTGGGCGAGCAGTACTTC,CASSFVGEQYF
TRBV29-1,many,NA,TRBJ1-1,TGCAGCGCATCCCTAGTCGGACAGAACACTGAAGCTTTCTTT,CSASLVGQNTEAFF
TRBV27,many,NA,TRBJ2-5,TGTGCCAGCAGTTTATATGGGGATAAGACCCAGTACTTC,CASSLYGDKTQYF
TRBV9,many,NA,TRBJ2-2,TGTGCCAGCAGCGTACGAAGTAGCCCCGGGGAGCTGTTTTTT,CASSVRSSPGELFF
TRBV19,few,NA,TRBJ1-5,TGTGCCAGTAGTATTGCGGGACCGCCCAGGCCCCAGCATTTT,CASSIAGPPRPQHF
TRBV5-1,many,NA,TRBJ2-1,TGCGCCAGCAGCTTCCTGAGGGATGAGCAGTTCTTC,CASSFLRDEQFF
TRBV28,many,TRBD1,TRBJ1-5,TGTGCCAGCAAAGGCAGGGGGGGCAATCAGCCCCAGCATTTT,CASKGRGGNQPQHF
TRBV6-2/TRBV6-3,many,TRBD2,TRBJ2-1,TGTGCCAGCAGTTATGCCCGACTAGCTGGTAGGAACAATGAGCAGTTCTTC,CASSYARLAGRNNEQFF
TRBV2,many,NA,TRBJ2-7,TGTGCCAGCAGTGAACGGGGTCCCAGGGAGAACGAGCAGTACTTC,CASSERGPRENEQYF
TRBV6-2/TRBV6-3,few,NA,TRBJ2-1,TGTGCCAGCACCGGTACTAGGATCGGGACAAGCAATGAGCAGTTCTTC,CASTGTRIGTSNEQFF